This T cell receptor beta chain was recorded in a study of radiation and T cells in renal cell carcinoma. Findings and caveats of the study: Baseline intratumoral clonotype presence is unknown without pretreatment biopsies. In blood, top tumor clones expanded by 2 weeks, shrinking by 4.

With regard to this clone: Its antigen is not identified.

CDR1 SGHTA and CDR2 FQGNSA come from the germline V gene. Deletions cut 5 bases from V and 11 bases from J, with 21 bases between. This CDR3 is 14 amino acids long. Sequencing used immunoSEQ multiplex PCR; TCRdb keeps in-frame clones, though not all of them. The data show 150,000 to 200,000 clones, with 88% seen just once and about 11% held by the top ten. The time point denotes: blood 4 weeks post-SBRT, at nephrectomy. The treatment: 15 Gy SBRT to primary tumor, nephrectomy 4 weeks later. After SBRT, blood was collected at 2 and 4 weeks, plus baseline. Clear cell pathology was present in this patient's renal cell carcinoma.

The sequencing used blood, collected from a patient whose treatment included radiotherapy and nephrectomy. The V call is TRBV7-2, the J call TRBJ1-1; D may be TRBD1 (5 bases). The origin of this receptor is a woman in her 50s with renal cell carcinoma. CDR3 DNA: TGTGCCAGCAGCCTCGGGACCGCCTGGAAGATTGCTTTCTTT. Encoded protein: CASSLGTAWKIAFF.